The 19 T cell receptor beta chains presented below share a single source sample, sequenced in a study of identical twins. TCRdb reprocessed the 5' RACE reads via MiXCR and lists one record per CDR3 protein. The table lists about 720,000 distinct CDR3 sequences, 18% of them singletons, with around 13% in the top ten. These same data were also listed under a study on T cells expressing NK-cell markers.

Specimen: PBMCs. The source is a woman younger than 30 in good health.

In its sample, this clonotype was seen many times. The gene calls are TRBV2 and TRBJ2-1; TRBD2 is a possible D gene (5 bases). Germline V lookup: CDR1 SNHLY, CDR2 FYNNEI. CDR3 length: 12 residues. V lost 6 bases, J lost 8 bases, and 11 bases lay in between. As DNA, the CDR3 is TGTGCCAGCAGATCCGCCGGGGATGAGCAGTTCTTC. It encodes CASRSAGDEQFF.

This clonotype was seen a handful of times. The chain joins TRBV12-3 or TRBV12-4 to TRBJ2-1; 9 nucleotides align to TRBD2. This CDR3 has 15 amino acids. The ends lost 4 bases at V and 9 bases at J; junction bases unmatched: 10. The CDR3 here is CASSYGGGAKVEQFF. The DNA of the CDR3 is TGTGCCAGCAGTTACGGCGGGGGGGCTAAGGTTGAGCAGTTCTTC.

This clonotype was observed a few times. The chain has TRBV7-9 and TRBJ1-6; D is uncertain. The V end lost 3 bases, the J end lost 8 bases, and 17 bases lay between the germline ends. Looked up from germline, CDR1 is SEHNR and CDR2 is FQNEAQ (reference sequence). The CDR3 is 16 amino acids. DNA for the CDR3: TGTGCCAGCAGCTTGCTGCAGGCGGGTCGGGATTCACCCCTCCACTTT. The encoded protein is CASSLLQAGRDSPLHF.

This chain connects TRBV9 to TRBJ1-2; D is undetermined. The V gene lost 0 bases and the J gene lost 8 bases, with 11 bases spanning the gap. This CDR3 region has 13 residues. The germline V gene has CDR1 SGDLS and CDR2 YYNGEE. The CDR3 DNA sequence: TGTGCCAGCAGCGTAGATAGTTTTAACGGCTACACCTTC. This gives the protein CASSVDSFNGYTF.

The rearrangement links TRBV20-1 to TRBJ1-1; possible D gene TRBD1, 5 bases. This CDR3 comprises 11 residues. V lost 5 bases to trimming and J lost 7 bases, with 11 bases between them. CDR1 DFQATT and CDR2 SNEGSKA come from the germline V gene (reference sequence). The CDR3 loop is CSAGGRLEAFF. The CDR3 bases are TGCAGTGCTGGGGGACGGCTTGAAGCTTTCTTT.

A note on this clonotype: A much larger clone differs by one base, so this may be a read error. The chain joins TRBV6-2 or TRBV6-3 to TRBJ2-3; D possibly corresponds to TRBD2 (5 bases). V was shortened by 7 bases and J by 2 bases, with 13 bases between the two germline ends. CDR1 and CDR2 (germline): MNHEY, SVGEGT. The CDR3 covers 14 residues. CDR3 bases: TGTGCCAGCATCGCGAGGAGGTTCACAGATACGCAGTATTTT. The encoded protein is CASIARRFTDTQYF.

This clonotype was counted only a few times. V gene TRBV20-1 combines with J gene TRBJ1-2; D perhaps matches TRBD1 (5 bases). Germline CDR1 DFQATT, CDR2 SNEGSKA (reference sequence). The V end lost 5 bases, the J end lost 0 bases, and 16 bases lay between the germline ends. The length of the CDR3 is 15 residues. The CDR3 sequence is CSAWGEVRANYGYTF. DNA of the CDR3: TGCAGTGCTTGGGGGGAGGTCAGGGCTAACTATGGCTACACCTTC.

This clonotype appeared a few times. This chain links TRBV7-9 with TRBJ1-2, with 8 bases that match TRBD1. V shed 3 bases, J shed 4 bases, and the junction held 4 bases outside the gene matches. Germline V gene sequence: CDR1 SEHNR, CDR2 FQNEAQ (reference sequence). The CDR3 is 14 residues long. CDR3 DNA: TGTGCCAGCAGCTTGGACAGGGTGGTCTATGGCTACACCTTC. This encodes CASSLDRVVYGYTF. Variable domain in full (rest from reference TRBV7-9 and TRBJ1-2): DTGVSQNPRHKITKRGQNVTFRCDPISEHNRLYWYRQTLGQGPEFLTYFQNEAQLEKSRLLSDRFSAERPKGSFSTLEIQRTEQGDSAMYLCASSLDRVVYGYTFGSGTRLTVV.

The chain has TRBV3-1 and TRBJ2-5; 11 bases line up with TRBD2. This CDR3 spans 16 amino acids. Trimming cost V 4 bases and J 3 bases; bases outside gene matches: 7. The germline V gene encodes CDR1 LGHDT and CDR2 YNNKEL (reference sequence). Here the CDR3 reads CASSLIAGGRKETQYF. The CDR3 bases are TGTGCCAGCAGCCTGATAGCGGGAGGGCGTAAAGAGACCCAGTACTTC.

The chain combines TRBV5-8 with TRBJ1-1, with no clear D. The germline V gene has CDR1 SGHTS and CDR2 YDEGEE. The CDR3 is 16 residues long. The V end was cut by 4 bases, the J end by 4 bases, with 20 bases between. The CDR3 loop reads CASSPRIRTWSTEAFF. The CDR3 bases are TGTGCCAGCAGCCCCCGGATAAGGACCTGGAGCACTGAAGCTTTCTTT.

This chain links TRBV24-1 with TRBJ2-3; D uncertain. V lost 2 bases and J 3 bases, leaving 14 bases between the germline ends. Germline CDR1 KGHDR, CDR2 SFDVKD. This CDR3 contains 16 residues. The CDR3 region is CATSDSGRLGTDTQYF. The CDR3 DNA reads as TGTGCCACCAGTGATTCCGGACGGTTGGGGACAGATACGCAGTATTTT.

The chain recombines TRBV10-1 with TRBJ2-1; 10 nucleotides line up with TRBD2. Germline loops: CDR1 WNHNN, CDR2 SYGVQD (reference sequence). The J segment lost 8 bases and the V segment lost 10 bases, leaving 8 bases of the junction unmatched. The CDR3 has 13 residues. The CDR3 DNA reads TGCGCCACCGCAGCGGGAGGGGACCATGAGCAGTTCTTC. Translation gives CATAAGGDHEQFF.

This clonotype has just a few counts. The CDR3 DNA follows: TGTGCCAGCAGCCCCCCTGTGTCGGGAGGGAACACTGAAGCTTTCTTT. It encodes CASSPPVSGGNTEAFF. This sequence joins TRBV6-1 and TRBJ1-1; no clear D. The V gene's germline CDR1 is MNHNS and CDR2 SASEGT. V was clipped by 6 bases and J by 1 base, with 18 bases between them. There are 16 residues in the CDR3.

This clonotype occurred a few times. The V call is TRBV29-1, the J call TRBJ2-7; D may be TRBD1 (5 bases). This CDR3 is 12 amino acids long. The germline V gene encodes CDR1 SQVTM and CDR2 ANQGSEA. Trimming shortened V by 6 bases and J by 0 bases, and 9 bases separated the two germline ends. CDR3 residues: CSVRRDSYEQYF. The CDR3 bases are TGCAGCGTCCGCAGGGACTCCTACGAGCAGTACTTC.

This clonotype occurred a few times. The rearrangement links TRBV6-5 to TRBJ2-5; D is undetermined. The CDR3 spans 10 residues. Trimming shortened V by 4 bases and J by 10 bases, and 7 bases separated the two germline ends. In germline, CDR1 is MNHEY, CDR2 SVGAGI. The CDR3 DNA follows: TGTGCCAGCAGTTTTCCGGACCAGTACTTC. It is translated as CASSFPDQYF.

This clonotype was detected a few times. V gene TRBV7-9 combines with J gene TRBJ2-7, with D unclear. V dropped 4 bases and J dropped 3 bases, with 10 bases sitting between them. Per germline, CDR1 SEHNR and CDR2 FQNEAQ (reference sequence). This CDR3 has 13 residues. The CDR3 bases are TGTGCCAGCAGCTCCTCGACTGGCTACGAGCAGTACTTC. This sequence encodes CASSSSTGYEQYF.

This clonotype showed up just a few times. The chain links TRBV7-9 to TRBJ1-5; D is undetermined. Germline assignment: CDR1 SEHNR and CDR2 FQNEAQ (reference sequence). There are 15 residues in the CDR3. V was trimmed by 0 bases and J by 3 bases, leaving 9 bases between them. The CDR3 spells CASSLAAGANQPQHF. The CDR3, as DNA: TGTGCCAGCAGCTTAGCAGCGGGCGCCAATCAGCCCCAGCATTTT.

J is TRBJ2-1 and V is TRBV3-1; the D gene is possibly TRBD1 (6 bases). The CDR3 is made up of 16 amino acids. Germline loops: CDR1 LGHDT, CDR2 YNNKEL (reference sequence). The V end lost 1 base, the J end lost 4 bases, and 14 bases lay between the germline ends. DNA of the CDR3: TGTGCCAGCAGCCAAGTTGGGGGCATCCATTACAATGAGCAGTTCTTC. This gives the protein CASSQVGGIHYNEQFF.

The V and J genes are TRBV27 and TRBJ2-5; D is perhaps TRBD2 (7 bases). Germline CDR1 MNHEY, CDR2 SMNVEV (reference sequence). Trimming cost V 5 bases and J 5 bases, with 18 bases left between them. This CDR3 has 15 residues. CDR3 protein: CASSLLGGTPETQYF. The DNA of the CDR3 is TGTGCCAGCAGTCTGCTGGGGGGGACACCCGAGACCCAGTACTTC.